The entry below gives a single T cell receptor beta chain sequence along with its context. The V segment lost 4 bases and the J segment 3 bases; nucleotides outside the gene matches: 8. Germline V gene sequence: CDR1 SGHRS, CDR2 YFSETQ. The CDR3 contains 16 residues. The sample originates from a study of blood T cell repertoires in COVID-19. Study-level background: Sample material is recorded as cDNA or gDNA derived from T cells, B-cell-depleted T cells, or PBMCs.

This study enrolled people aged about 18 to 100 from about two dozen US geographic areas. Participant reports of clinical history set cohort assignment. Per the study methods: By means of reference gene primer amplification, nucleated cell counts were estimated. Assay: immunoSEQ multiplex PCR; the TCRdb copy retains only in-frame clones and omits some. Clonal size and the V and J genes are those of that table, whereas D and trimming came from the DNA. This table has 150,000 to 200,000 clones, around 82% appearing once. This chain connects TRBV5-1 to TRBJ2-3; 10 positions agree with TRBD2. Sequenced material: PBMCs or T cells enriched from blood (not recorded which). The clonotype originates from a woman between 55 and 75 years old with acute COVID-19. The CDR3 DNA follows: TGCGCCAGCAGCCTTCCCTCTAGCGGGAGTACAGATACGCAGTATTTT. This translates into CASSLPSSGSTDTQYF.